This T cell receptor (gamma chain) was identified in a study of Vδ1+ human thymocytes. Sequences come from RNA converted to cDNA by reverse transcription. The CDR3 regions were amplified by multiplex PCR from V-gene primers to a constant-region primer. TCRdb reanalysed the multiplex PCR reads with CATT. The sample contains about 22,000 gamma-chain clones, 12% to 15% of which appear only once. Overall study results and limits: Unexpected Vdelta2 sequences could cause misinterpretation of bulk repertoire data. Thymic delta-chain repertoires held 20% to 25% Vdelta2 sequences and few Vdelta3, despite high sort purity. Highly polyclonal TRG and TRD repertoires with Gaussian CDR3 length distributions appeared in thymus. TRD repertoires were essentially private, unlike widely shared TRG clonotypes.

Purity of the sorted Vdelta1+ thymocytes ranged from 98% to 99.6%. As regards this clone: Its antigen is currently unknown.

The CDR3 consists of 14 residues. Per germline, CDR1 VENAVY and CDR2 YDSYNSRV. The V gene end was trimmed by 6 bases and the J gene end by 4 bases; junction bases not matched to a gene: 12. This chain joins TRGV8 and TRGJ1 or TRGJ2. The receptor was derived from a child under two years old who had congenital heart surgery. The sample comprised Vdelta1+ gamma-delta thymocytes from the thymus. The sample's subset: FACS-sorted CD3+ TCRalphabeta- TCRVdelta1+ TCRVdelta2- thymocytes. The DNA for the CDR3 is TGTGCCACCTGGACTCCAGGGATATATTATAAGAAACTCTTT. It encodes CATWTPGIYYKKLF.